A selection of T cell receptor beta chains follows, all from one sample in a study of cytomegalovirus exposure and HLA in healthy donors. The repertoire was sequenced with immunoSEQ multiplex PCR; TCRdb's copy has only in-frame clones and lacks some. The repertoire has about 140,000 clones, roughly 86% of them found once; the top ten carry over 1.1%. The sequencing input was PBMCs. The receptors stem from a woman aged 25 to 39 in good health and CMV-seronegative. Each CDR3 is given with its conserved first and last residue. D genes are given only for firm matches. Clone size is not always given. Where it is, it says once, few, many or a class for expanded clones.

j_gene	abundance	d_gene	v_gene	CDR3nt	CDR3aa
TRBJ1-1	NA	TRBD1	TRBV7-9	TGTGCCAGCAGCATAGAATGGGGACAGGGTGACACTGAAGCTTTCTTT	CASSIEWGQGDTEAFF
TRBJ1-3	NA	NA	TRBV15	TGTGCCACCAGCAGACTTCAGGGAAACACCATATATTTT	CATSRLQGNTIYF
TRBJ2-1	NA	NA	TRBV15	TGTGCCACCAGCAGAACCCCCGGGACTCGCGCCGCCTACAATGAGCAGTTCTTC	CATSRTPGTRAAYNEQFF
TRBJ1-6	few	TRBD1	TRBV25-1	TGTGCCAGCAGTGGGACAGGGGTTTGGTCACCCCTCCACTTT	CASSGTGVWSPLHF
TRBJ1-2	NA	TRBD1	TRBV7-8	TGTGCCAGCAGCGCTTCCATAAGACAGGGGGCTTTTGACTACACCTTC	CASSASIRQGAFDYTF
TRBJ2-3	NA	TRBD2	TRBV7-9	TGTGCCAGCAGCTCGCGGGGGGCTGTCACAGATACGCAGTATTTT	CASSSRGAVTDTQYF
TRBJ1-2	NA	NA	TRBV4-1	TGCGCCAGCAGCCAAGATACGGGCTATGGCTACACCTTC	CASSQDTGYGYTF
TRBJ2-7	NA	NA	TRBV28	TGTGCCAGCAGCACCCCGGTTAACGCTTTGGAGCAGTACTTC	CASSTPVNALEQYF
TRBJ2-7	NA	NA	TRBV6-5	TGTGCCAGCAGTTACGGGCCCCCGAGCTCCTACGAGCAGTACTTC	CASSYGPPSSYEQYF
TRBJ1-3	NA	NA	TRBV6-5	TGTGCCAGCAGTACCTTCCTCGGCTCTGGAAACACCATATATTTT	CASSTFLGSGNTIYF
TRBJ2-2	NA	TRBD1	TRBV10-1	TGCGCCAGGTGGGGGTGCAGGGGGTGTAACACCGGGGAGCTGTTTTTT	CARWGCRGCNTGELFF
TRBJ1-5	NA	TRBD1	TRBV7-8	TGTGCCAGCAGCTTAGGGACAGGGGGCATGAGCAATCAGCCCCAGCATTTT	CASSLGTGGMSNQPQHF
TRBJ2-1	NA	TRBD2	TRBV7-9	TGTGCCAGCAGCTTCGGGACTAGCGCGGATGAGCAGTTCTTC	CASSFGTSADEQFF
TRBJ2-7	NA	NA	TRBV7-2	TGTGCCAGCAGCTTAGAGCAGGGCTACGAGCAGTACTTC	CASSLEQGYEQYF
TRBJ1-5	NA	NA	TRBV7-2	TGTGCCAGCAGCCCGGGACTCATACCCCATCAGCCCCAGCATTTT	CASSPGLIPHQPQHF
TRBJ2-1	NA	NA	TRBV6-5	TGTGCCAGCAGACCCTCCGGGGTAAATGAGCAGTTCTTC	CASRPSGVNEQFF
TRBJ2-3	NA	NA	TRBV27	TGTGCCAGCAGTGCCCGACAGAATACGCAGTATTTT	CASSARQNTQYF
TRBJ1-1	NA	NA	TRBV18	TGTGCCAGCTCAGCTCAGGGTGGCACTGAAGCTTTCTTT	CASSAQGGTEAFF
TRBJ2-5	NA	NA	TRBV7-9	TGTGCCAGCAGCGAGACTACAGGGCTCGGAGAGACCCAGTACTTC	CASSETTGLGETQYF
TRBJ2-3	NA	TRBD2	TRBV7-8	TGTGCCAGCAGCTTGAGGGCTAGCGGGACTAGCACAGATACGCAGTATTTT	CASSLRASGTSTDTQYF
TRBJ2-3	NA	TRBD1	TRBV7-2	TGTGCCAGCAGCCGAAACAGGGGAGATACGCAGTATTTT	CASSRNRGDTQYF
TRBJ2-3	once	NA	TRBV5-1	TGCGCCAGCAGCTTGGAGGGGGGGGGTACAGATACGCAGTATTTT	CASSLEGGGTDTQYF
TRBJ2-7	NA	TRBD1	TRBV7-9	TGTGCCAGCAGCCCAGGGGGAGAGGATTTTGAGCAGTACTTC	CASSPGGEDFEQYF
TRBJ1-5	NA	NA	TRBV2	TGTGCCAGGGGAGCGGGGGGGCATCAGCCCCAGCATTTT	CARGAGGHQPQHF
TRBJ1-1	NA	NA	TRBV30	TGTGCCTGGGCGGAGGGCATGAACACTGAAGCTTTCTTT	CAWAEGMNTEAFF
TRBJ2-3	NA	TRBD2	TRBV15	TGTGCCACCAGCAGGGCGTCGGGGACTAACGCTATGGATACGCAGTATTTT	CATSRASGTNAMDTQYF
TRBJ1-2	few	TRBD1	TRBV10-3	TGTGCCATCAGTGGAGGAAAAGGGACAGGGTCTGGCTACACCTTC	CAISGGKGTGSGYTF
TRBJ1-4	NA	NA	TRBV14	TGTGCCAGCAGCCAGGAATTGCGGGAAAAACTGTTTTTT	CASSQELREKLFF
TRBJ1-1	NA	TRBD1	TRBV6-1	TGTGCCAGCAGCGCGATAGGACAGGGGGCTGAAGCTTTCTTT	CASSAIGQGAEAFF